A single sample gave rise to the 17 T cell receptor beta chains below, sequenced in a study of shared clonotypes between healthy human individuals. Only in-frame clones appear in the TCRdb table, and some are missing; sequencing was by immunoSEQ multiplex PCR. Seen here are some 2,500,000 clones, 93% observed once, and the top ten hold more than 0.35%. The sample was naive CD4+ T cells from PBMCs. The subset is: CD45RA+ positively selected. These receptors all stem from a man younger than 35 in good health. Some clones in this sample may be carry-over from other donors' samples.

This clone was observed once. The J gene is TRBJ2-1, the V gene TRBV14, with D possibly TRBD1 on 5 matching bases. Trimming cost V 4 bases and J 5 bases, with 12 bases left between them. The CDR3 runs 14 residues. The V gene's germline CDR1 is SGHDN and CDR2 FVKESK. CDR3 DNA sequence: TGTGCCAGCAGCCGAGTCGACAGAGACAATGAGCAGTTCTTC. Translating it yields CASSRVDRDNEQFF. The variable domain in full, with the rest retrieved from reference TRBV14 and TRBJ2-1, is EAGVTQFPSHSVIEKGQTVTLRCDPISGHDNLYWYRRVMGKEIKFLLHFVKESKQDESGMPNNRFLAERTGGTYSTLKVQPAELEDSGVYFCASSRVDRDNEQFFGPGTRLTVL.

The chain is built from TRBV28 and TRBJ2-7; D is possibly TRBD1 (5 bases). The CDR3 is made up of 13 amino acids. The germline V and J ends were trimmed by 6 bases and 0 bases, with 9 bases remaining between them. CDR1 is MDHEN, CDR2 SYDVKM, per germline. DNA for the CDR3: TGTGCCAGCAGGGGCAGGGCCTCCTACGAGCAGTACTTC. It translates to CASRGRASYEQYF. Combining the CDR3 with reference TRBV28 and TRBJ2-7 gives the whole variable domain DVKVTQSSRYLVKRTGEKVFLECVQDMDHENMFWYRQDPGLGLRLIYFSYDVKMKEKGDIPEGYSVSREKKERFSLILESASTNQTSMYLCASRGRASYEQYFGPGTRLTVT.

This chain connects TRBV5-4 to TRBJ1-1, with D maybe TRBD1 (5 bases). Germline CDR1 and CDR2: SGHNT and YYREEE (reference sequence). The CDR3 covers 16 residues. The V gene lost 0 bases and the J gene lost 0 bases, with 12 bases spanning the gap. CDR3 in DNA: TGTGCCAGCAGCTTGGGTGGGGCCATGATGAACACTGAAGCTTTCTTT. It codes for CASSLGGAMMNTEAFF.

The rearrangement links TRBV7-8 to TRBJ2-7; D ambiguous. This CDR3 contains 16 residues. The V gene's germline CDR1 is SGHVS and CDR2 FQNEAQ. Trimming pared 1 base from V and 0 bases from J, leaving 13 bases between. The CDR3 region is CASSLGVGTLSYEQYF. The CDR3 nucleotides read TGTGCCAGCAGCTTAGGCGTCGGCACCCTCTCCTACGAGCAGTACTTC.

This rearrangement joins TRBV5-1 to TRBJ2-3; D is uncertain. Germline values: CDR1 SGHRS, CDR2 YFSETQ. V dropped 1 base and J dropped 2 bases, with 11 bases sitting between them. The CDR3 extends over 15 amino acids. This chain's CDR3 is CASSLRLDITDTQYF. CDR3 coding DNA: TGCGCCAGCAGCTTGAGGCTAGACATCACAGATACGCAGTATTTT.

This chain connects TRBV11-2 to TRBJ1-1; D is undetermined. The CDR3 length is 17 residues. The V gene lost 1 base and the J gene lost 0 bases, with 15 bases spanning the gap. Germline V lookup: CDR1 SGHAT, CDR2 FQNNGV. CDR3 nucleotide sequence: TGTGCCAGCAGCTTAGTAAGCGTACGGTCATTGAACACTGAAGCTTTCTTT. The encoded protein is CASSLVSVRSLNTEAFF.

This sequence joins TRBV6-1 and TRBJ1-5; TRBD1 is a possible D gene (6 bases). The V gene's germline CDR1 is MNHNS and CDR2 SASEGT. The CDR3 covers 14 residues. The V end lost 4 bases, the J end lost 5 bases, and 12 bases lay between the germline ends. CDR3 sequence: CASSASGDDQPQHF. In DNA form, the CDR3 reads TGTGCCAGCAGTGCTTCAGGGGATGATCAGCCCCAGCATTTT.

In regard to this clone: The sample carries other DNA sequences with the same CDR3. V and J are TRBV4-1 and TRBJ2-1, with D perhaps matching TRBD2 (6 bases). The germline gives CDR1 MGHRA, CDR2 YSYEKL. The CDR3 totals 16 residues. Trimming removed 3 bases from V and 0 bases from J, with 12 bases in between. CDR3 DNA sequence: TGCGCCAGCAGCCAGGGAGGCGGTAGCTCCTACAATGAGCAGTTCTTC. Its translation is CASSQGGGSSYNEQFF.

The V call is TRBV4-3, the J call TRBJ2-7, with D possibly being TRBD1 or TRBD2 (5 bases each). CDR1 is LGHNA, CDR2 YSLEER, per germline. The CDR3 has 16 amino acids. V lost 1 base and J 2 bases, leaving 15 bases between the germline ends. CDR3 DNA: TGCGCCAGCAGCCAAGTAGCGACAGATTACACCTACGAGCAGTACTTC. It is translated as CASSQVATDYTYEQYF.

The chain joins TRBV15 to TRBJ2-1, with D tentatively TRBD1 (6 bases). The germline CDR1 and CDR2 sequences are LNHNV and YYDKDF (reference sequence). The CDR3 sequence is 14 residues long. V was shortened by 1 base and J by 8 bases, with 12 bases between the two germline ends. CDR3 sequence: CATSRVGRQDEQFF. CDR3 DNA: TGTGCCACCAGCAGAGTGGGGCGACAGGATGAGCAGTTCTTC.

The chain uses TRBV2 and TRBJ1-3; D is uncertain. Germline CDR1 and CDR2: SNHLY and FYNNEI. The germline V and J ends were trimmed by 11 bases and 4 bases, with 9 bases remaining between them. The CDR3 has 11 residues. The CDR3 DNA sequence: TGTGCCTCCCACTCGGGAAACACCATATATTTT. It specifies CASHSGNTIYF.

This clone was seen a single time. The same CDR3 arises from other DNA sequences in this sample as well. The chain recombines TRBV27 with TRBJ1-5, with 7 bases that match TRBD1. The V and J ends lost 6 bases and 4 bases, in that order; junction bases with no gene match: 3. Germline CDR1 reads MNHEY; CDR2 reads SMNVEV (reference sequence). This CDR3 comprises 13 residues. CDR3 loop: CASRDRRNQPQHF. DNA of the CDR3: TGTGCCAGCAGGGACAGGCGGAATCAGCCCCAGCATTTT.

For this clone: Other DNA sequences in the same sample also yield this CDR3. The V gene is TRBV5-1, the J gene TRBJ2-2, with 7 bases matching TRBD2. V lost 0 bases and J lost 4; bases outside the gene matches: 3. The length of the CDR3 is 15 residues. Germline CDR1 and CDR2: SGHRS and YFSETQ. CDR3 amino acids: CASSLVPGGTGELFF. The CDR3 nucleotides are TGCGCCAGCAGCTTGGTCCCGGGGGGCACCGGGGAGCTGTTTTTT.

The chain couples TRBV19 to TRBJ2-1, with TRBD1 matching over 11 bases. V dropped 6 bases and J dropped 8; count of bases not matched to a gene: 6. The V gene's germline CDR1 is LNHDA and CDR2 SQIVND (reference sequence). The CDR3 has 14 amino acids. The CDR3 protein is CASRGTGGRDEQFF. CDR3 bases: TGTGCCAGTAGGGGGACAGGGGGAAGGGATGAGCAGTTCTTC. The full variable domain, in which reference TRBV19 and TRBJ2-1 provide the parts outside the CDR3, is DGGITQSPKYLFRKEGQNVTLSCEQNLNHDAMYWYRQDPGQGLRLIYYSQIVNDFQKGDIAEGYSVSREKKESFPLTVTSAQKNPTAFYLCASRGTGGRDEQFFGPGTRLTVL.

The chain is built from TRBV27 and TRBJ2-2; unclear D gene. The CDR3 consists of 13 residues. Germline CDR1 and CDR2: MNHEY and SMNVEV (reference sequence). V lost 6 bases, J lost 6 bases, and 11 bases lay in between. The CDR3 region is CASSHTVAGELFF. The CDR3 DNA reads TGTGCCAGCAGCCACACAGTTGCCGGGGAGCTGTTTTTT.

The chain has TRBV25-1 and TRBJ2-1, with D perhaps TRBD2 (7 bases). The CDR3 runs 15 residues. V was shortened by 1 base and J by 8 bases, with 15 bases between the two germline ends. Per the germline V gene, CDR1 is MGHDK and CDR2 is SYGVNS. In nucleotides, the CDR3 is TGTGCCAGCAGTGAATCCCCTGGCGGGGGCTATGAGCAGTTCTTC. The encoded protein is CASSESPGGGYEQFF.

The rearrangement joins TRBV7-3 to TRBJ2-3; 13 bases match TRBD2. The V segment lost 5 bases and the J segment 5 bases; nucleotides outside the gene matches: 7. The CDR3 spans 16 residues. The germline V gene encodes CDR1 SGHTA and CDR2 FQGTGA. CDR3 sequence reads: CASSLGLAGVGDTQYF. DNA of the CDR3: TGTGCCAGCAGCCTCGGACTAGCGGGAGTGGGAGATACGCAGTATTTT. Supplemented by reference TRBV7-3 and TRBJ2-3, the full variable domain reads GAGVSQTPSNKVTEKGKYVELRCDPISGHTALYWYRQSLGQGPEFLIYFQGTGAADDSGLPNDRFFAVRPEGSVSTLKIQRTERGDSAVYLCASSLGLAGVGDTQYFGPGTRLTVL.